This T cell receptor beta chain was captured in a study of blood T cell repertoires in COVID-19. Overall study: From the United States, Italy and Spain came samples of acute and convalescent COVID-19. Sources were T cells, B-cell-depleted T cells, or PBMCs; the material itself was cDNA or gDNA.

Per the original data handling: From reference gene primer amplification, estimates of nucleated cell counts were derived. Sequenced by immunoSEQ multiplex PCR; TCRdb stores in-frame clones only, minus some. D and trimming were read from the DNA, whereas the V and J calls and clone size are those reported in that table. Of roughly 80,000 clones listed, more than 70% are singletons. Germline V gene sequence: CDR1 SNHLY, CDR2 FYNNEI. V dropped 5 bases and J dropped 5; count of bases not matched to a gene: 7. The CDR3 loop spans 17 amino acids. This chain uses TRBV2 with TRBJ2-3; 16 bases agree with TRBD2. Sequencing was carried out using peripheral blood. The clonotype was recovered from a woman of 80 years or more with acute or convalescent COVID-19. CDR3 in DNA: TGTGCCAGCAGTTGGGGACTAGCGGGAGGGCTGGGAGATACGCAGTATTTT. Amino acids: CASSWGLAGGLGDTQYF.